This passage covers 5 T cell receptor beta chains from one sample sequenced in a study of post-analysis software for immune sequencing data. Regarding the study as a whole: In patients, about 5 TRBV segments were more frequent than in controls, with TRBV5-6, TRBV5-1 and TRBV20-1 among them.

Which antigens these TCRs recognize remains unknown. Unique molecular identifiers were present in the TCR beta cDNA libraries. TCRdb re-called the PCR reads through MiXCR, storing one row per CDR3 protein. Of roughly 600,000 distinct CDR3 sequences listed, roughly 47% are singletons. The sequenced sample consisted of blood. These receptors were taken from a girl between 10 and 17 years old with multiple sclerosis.

The V and J genes are TRBV6-6 and TRBJ2-1; TRBD2 matches 13 bases. V lost 7 bases and J lost 7; bases outside the gene matches: 7. CDR1 is MNHNY and CDR2 is SVGAGI in the germline V gene (reference sequence). This CDR3 is built from 15 residues. The CDR3 nucleotides are TGTGCCAGCACAGTACTAGCGGGAGGGTTTAATGAGCAGTTCTTC. This encodes CASTVLAGGFNEQFF.

The V gene is TRBV7-9, the J gene TRBJ2-4, with D unclear. CDR1 and CDR2 (germline): SEHNR, FQNEAQ (reference sequence). The length of the CDR3 is 14 residues. V gave up 5 bases and J gave up 0 bases, with 8 bases separating them. CDR3 DNA sequence: TGTGCCAGCAGCCTAAGCCTAGCCAAAAACATTCAGTACTTC. This codes for CASSLSLAKNIQYF.

CDR3 in amino acids: CASRGTRGETQYF. CDR3 sequence (DNA): TGTGCCAGCAGGGGGACTAGAGGGGAGACCCAGTACTTC. This chain joins TRBV2 and TRBJ2-5; 8 bases map to TRBD2. V dropped 6 bases and J dropped 5; count of bases not matched to a gene: 5. Germline CDR1 is SNHLY and CDR2 is FYNNEI. CDR3 length: 13 amino acids.

The chain uses TRBV18 and TRBJ1-2, with a tentative D call TRBD1 (6 bases). CDR1 is KGHSH, CDR2 LQKENI, per germline. V shed 3 bases and J shed 3 bases, with 17 bases lying between them. The CDR3 covers 16 residues. CDR3 nucleotide sequence: TGTGCCAGCTCACCTTACCTATTACAGGGCGACTATGGCTACACCTTC. Translating it yields CASSPYLLQGDYGYTF.

The rearrangement joins TRBV13 to TRBJ1-1, with D unresolved. The CDR3 has 14 amino acids. Trimming cost V 5 bases and J 3 bases, with 13 bases left between them. CDR1 is PRHDT, CDR2 FYEKMQ, per germline (reference sequence). CDR3 nucleotide sequence: TGTGCCAGCAGCCCCCTCGAAGGATACACTGAAGCTTTCTTT. Translating gives CASSPLEGYTEAFF.